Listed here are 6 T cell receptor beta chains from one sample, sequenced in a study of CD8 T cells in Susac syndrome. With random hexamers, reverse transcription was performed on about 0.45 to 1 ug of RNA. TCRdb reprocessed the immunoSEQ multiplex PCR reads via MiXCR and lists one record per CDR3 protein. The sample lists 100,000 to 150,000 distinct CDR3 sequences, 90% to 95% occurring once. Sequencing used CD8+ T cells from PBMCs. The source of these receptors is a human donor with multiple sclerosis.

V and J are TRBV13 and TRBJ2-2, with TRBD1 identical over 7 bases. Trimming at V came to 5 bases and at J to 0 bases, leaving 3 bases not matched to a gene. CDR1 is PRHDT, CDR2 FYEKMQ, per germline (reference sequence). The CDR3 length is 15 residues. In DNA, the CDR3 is TGTGCCAGCAGCCCCGGGACAGCGAACACCGGGGAGCTGTTTTTT. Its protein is CASSPGTANTGELFF.

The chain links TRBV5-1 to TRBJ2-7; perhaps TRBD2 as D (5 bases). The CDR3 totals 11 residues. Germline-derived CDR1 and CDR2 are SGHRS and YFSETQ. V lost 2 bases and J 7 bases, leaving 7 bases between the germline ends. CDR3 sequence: CASSFRGEQYF. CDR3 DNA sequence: TGCGCCAGCAGCTTCCGCGGGGAGCAGTACTTC. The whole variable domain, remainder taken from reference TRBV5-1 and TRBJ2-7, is KAGVTQTPRYLIKTRGQQVTLSCSPISGHRSVSWYQQTPGQGLQFLFEYFSETQRNKGNFPGRFSGRQFSNSRSEMNVSTLELGDSALYLCASSFRGEQYFGPGTRLTVT.

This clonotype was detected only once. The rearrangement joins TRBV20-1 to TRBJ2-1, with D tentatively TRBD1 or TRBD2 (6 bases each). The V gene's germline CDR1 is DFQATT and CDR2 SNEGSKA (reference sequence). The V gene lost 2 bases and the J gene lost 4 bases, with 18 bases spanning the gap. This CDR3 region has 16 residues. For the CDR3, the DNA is TGCAGTGCTAGATCCTCCTCGGGGGCCCCTTACAATGAGCAGTTCTTC. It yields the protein CSARSSSGAPYNEQFF.

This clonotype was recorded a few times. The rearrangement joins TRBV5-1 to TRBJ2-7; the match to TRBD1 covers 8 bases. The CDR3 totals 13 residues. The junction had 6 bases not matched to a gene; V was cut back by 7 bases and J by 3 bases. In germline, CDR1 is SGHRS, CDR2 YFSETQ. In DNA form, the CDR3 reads TGCGCCAGCCGAATACAGGGGGACTACGAGCAGTACTTC. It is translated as CASRIQGDYEQYF.

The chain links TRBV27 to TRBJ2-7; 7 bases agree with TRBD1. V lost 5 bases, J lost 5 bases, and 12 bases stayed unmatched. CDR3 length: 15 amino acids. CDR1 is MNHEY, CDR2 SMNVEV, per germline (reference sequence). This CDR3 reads CASSISGTVVHEQYF. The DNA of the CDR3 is TGTGCCAGCAGTATCTCCGGGACAGTCGTTCACGAGCAGTACTTC.

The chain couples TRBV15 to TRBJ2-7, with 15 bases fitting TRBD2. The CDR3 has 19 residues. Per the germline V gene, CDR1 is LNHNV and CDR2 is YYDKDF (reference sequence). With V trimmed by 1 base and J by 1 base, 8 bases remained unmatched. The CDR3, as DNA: TGTGCCACCAGCAGAGCAGGGGGGGGACTAGCGGGAGGATCCTACGAGCAGTACGTC. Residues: CATSRAGGGLAGGSYEQYV.